This T cell receptor beta chain comes out of a study of CD8 T cells in ankylosing spondylitis. Findings and limits, study-wide: Within matched ankylosing spondylitis synovial fluid, disease-linked clones were reportedly significantly enriched. A TCR beta motif of fewer than ten highly homologous variants seemed to mark ankylosing spondylitis blood. Relatively scarce in peripheral blood, disease-linked clones were CD8+. Reports of some motif variants in reactive arthritis synovial fluid and blood predate this one.

Per the germline V gene, CDR1 is LGHNT and CDR2 is FRNRAP. This CDR3 spans 18 amino acids. Trimming cost V 1 base and J 6 bases, with 22 bases left between them. Scientists made TCR beta libraries using quantitative 5'-RACE with molecular barcodes. TCRdb recomputed calls from the 5' RACE reads with MiXCR, one row per CDR3 protein. The profile shows around 220,000 distinct CDR3 sequences, around 17% of them singletons. With regard to this clonotype: Its antigen is undetermined.

The sequencing sample was made of blood, either unsorted or a sorted T cell fraction (not recorded which). The chain recombines TRBV12-5 with TRBJ2-1; perhaps TRBD1 as D (6 bases). This TCR derives from a male donor with ankylosing spondylitis. The CDR3 coding sequence is TGTGCTAGTGGTTTGGGAGACCAACAGGGCCCAGAGTTCAATGAGCAGTTCTTC. The encoded protein is CASGLGDQQGPEFNEQFF.